This section outlines one T cell receptor beta chain sequence together with its context. Its antigen remains unidentified. These data belong to a study of shared clonotypes between healthy human individuals. Study-level points and caveats: Rarefaction showed that sequencing of sorted subsets was incomplete (despite large depth). As a rule, naive subsets had a larger estimated richness than memory subsets. The four-donor shared clonotypes exceeded non-shared clonotypes in generation probability, with non-shared ones scoring lower.

Template for every sorted-subset replicate PCR totaled about 200 ng DNA, approximately 30,000 T cell genomes. Clones were sequenced by immunoSEQ multiplex PCR, and TCRdb holds only the in-frame ones, with some missing. The sample contains about 980,000 clones, around three quarters of which appear only once. Germline CDR1 SGHRS, CDR2 YFSETQ. The CDR3 spans 16 residues. Trimming cost V 4 bases and J 4 bases, with 20 bases left between them. This receptor was taken from a man between 18 and 29 years old in good health. Specimen: memory CD4+ T cells sorted from blood. Subset denoted: CD45RA-negative fraction. The J gene is TRBJ1-2, the V gene TRBV5-1, with D maybe TRBD1 (6 bases). The CDR3 spells CASSPEGTLTFYGYTF. Written as DNA, the CDR3 is TGCGCCAGCAGCCCGGAAGGGACACTGACCTTCTATGGCTACACCTTC.